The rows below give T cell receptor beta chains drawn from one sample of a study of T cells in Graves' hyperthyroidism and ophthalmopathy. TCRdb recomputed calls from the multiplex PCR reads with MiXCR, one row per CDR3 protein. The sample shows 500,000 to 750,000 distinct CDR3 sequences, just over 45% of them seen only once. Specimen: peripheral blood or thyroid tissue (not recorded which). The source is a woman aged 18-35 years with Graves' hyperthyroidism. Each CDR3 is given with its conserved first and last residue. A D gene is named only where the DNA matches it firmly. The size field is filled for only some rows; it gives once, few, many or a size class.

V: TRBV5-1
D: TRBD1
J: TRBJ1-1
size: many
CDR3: CASSPRTGGMNTEAFF
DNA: TGCGCCAGCAGCCCTAGGACAGGGGGGATGAACACTGAAGCTTTCTTT

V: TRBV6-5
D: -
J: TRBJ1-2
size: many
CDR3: CASSYRGRPYGYTF
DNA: TGTGCCAGCAGTTACCGGGGTCGTCCCTATGGCTACACCTTC

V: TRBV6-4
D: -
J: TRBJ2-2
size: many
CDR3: CASSRDTITGELFF
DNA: TGTGCCAGCAGCCGGGACACAATCACCGGGGAGCTGTTTTTT

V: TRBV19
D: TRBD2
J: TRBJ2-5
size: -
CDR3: CASCSGTILAGETQYF
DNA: TGTGCCAGTTGCTCCGGGACGATCTTAGCGGGGGAGACCCAGTACTTC

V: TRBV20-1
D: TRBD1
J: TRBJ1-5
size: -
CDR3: CSASVGTGYQPQHF
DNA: TGCAGTGCTAGCGTAGGGACAGGGTATCAGCCCCAGCATTTT

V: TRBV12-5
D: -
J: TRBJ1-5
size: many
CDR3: CASGIGTLSNQPQHF
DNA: TGTGCTAGTGGTATCGGGACACTTAGCAATCAGCCCCAGCATTTT

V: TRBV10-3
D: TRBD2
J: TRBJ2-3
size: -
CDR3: CAISRLAGPTDTQYF
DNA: TGTGCCATCAGCAGACTAGCGGGACCCACAGATACGCAGTATTTT

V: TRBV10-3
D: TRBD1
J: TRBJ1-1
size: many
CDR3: CAISEGQDNTEAFF
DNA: TGTGCCATCAGCGAGGGACAGGACAACACTGAAGCTTTCTTT

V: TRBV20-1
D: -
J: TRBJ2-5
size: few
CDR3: CSARDWAGGYQETQYF
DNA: TGCAGTGCTAGAGATTGGGCAGGGGGGTACCAAGAGACCCAGTACTTC

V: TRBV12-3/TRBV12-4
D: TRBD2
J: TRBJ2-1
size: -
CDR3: CASPAGGYNEQFF
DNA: TGTGCCAGCCCAGCGGGAGGCTACAATGAGCAGTTCTTC

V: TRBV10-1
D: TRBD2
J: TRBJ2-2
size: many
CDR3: CASRPGRVTGELFF
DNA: TGCGCCAGCAGACCCGGGAGGGTAACCGGGGAGCTGTTTTTT

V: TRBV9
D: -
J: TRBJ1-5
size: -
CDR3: CASSVREGSNQPQHF
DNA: TGTGCCAGCAGCGTAAGGGAGGGGTCAAATCAGCCCCAGCATTTT

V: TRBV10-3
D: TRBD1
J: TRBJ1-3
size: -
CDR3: CAISPQGRDGYTIYF
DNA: TGTGCCATCAGTCCACAGGGGCGGGATGGCTACACCATATATTTT

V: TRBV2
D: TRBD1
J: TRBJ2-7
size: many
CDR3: CASSGSTGHEQYF
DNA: TGTGCCAGCAGTGGTTCGACAGGGCACGAGCAGTACTTC

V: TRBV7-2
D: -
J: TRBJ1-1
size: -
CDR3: CASSRTTVNTEAFF
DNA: TGTGCCAGCAGCCGAACGACAGTGAACACTGAAGCTTTCTTT

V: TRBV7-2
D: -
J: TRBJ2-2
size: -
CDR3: CAGSLELAAGELFF
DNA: TGTGCCGGCAGCTTAGAGTTGGCCGCCGGGGAGCTGTTTTTT

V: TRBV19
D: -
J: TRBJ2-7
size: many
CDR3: CASSIRGNEQYF
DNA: TGTGCCAGTAGTATAAGGGGCAACGAGCAGTACTTC

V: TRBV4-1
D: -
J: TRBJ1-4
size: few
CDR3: CASSQDMGRGEDEKLFF
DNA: TGCGCCAGCAGCCAAGATATGGGCAGGGGAGAAGATGAAAAACTGTTTTTT

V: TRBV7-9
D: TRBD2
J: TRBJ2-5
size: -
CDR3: CASSLLAGGPVDEQYF
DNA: TGTGCCAGCAGCTTGCTAGCGGGAGGGCCAGTTGATGAGCAGTACTTC

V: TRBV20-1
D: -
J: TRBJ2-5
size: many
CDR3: CSARGDQETQYF
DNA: TGCAGTGCTAGAGGGGATCAAGAGACCCAGTACTTC

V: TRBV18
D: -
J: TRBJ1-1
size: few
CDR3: CASSPQFPARVNTEAFF
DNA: TGTGCCAGCTCACCACAGTTCCCGGCGCGGGTGAACACTGAAGCTTTCTTT

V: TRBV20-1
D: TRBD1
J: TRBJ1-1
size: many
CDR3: CSASGTGLAEAFF
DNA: TGCAGTGCTTCCGGGACAGGGCTTGCTGAAGCTTTCTTT